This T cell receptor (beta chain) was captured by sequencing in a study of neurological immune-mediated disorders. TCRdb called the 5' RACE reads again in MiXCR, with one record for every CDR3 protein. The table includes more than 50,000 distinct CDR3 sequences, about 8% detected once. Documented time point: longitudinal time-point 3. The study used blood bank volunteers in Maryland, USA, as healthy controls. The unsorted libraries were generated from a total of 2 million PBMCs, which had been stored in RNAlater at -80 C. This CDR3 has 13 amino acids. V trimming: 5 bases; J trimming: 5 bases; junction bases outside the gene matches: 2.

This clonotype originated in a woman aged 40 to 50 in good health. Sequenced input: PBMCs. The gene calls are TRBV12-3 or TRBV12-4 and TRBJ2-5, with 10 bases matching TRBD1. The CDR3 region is CASSRDRGETQYF. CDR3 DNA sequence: TGTGCCAGCAGTCGGGACAGGGGTGAGACCCAGTACTTC.